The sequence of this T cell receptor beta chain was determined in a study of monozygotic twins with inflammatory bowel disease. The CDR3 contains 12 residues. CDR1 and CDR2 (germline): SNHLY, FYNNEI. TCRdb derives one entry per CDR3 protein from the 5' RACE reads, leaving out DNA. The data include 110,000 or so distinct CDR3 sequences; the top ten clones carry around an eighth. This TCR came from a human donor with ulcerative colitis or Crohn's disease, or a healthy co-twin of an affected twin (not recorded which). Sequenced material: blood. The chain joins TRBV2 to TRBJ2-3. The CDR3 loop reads CASSERADTQYF.